What follows describes a single TCR beta chain. This sample is part of a study of cytomegalovirus exposure and HLA in healthy donors. 60 Vbeta and 13 Jbeta primers were used in PCR. Produced via immunoSEQ multiplex PCR; TCRdb's table is partial and in-frame only. The sample lists fewer than 70,000 clones, under 80% occurring once. The source of this sequence is a male donor in good health and CMV-seropositive. Specimen: PBMCs.

As DNA, the CDR3 is TGTGCCAGCCCAGGGGGCTCTGGAAACACCATATATTTT. Residues: CASPGGSGNTIYF. V and J are TRBV11-2 and TRBJ1-3; the match to TRBD1 covers 7 bases. The CDR3 runs to 13 residues. Unmatched junction bases numbered 1, after V lost 8 bases and J lost 0 bases. Germline-derived CDR1 and CDR2 are SGHAT and FQNNGV. The full variable domain, with the rest looked up from reference TRBV11-2 and TRBJ1-3, is EAGVAQSPRYKIIEKRQSVAFWCNPISGHATLYWYQQILGQGPKLLIQFQNNGVVDDSQLPKDRFSAERLKGVDSTLKIQPAKLEDSAVYLCASPGGSGNTIYFGEGSWLTVV.